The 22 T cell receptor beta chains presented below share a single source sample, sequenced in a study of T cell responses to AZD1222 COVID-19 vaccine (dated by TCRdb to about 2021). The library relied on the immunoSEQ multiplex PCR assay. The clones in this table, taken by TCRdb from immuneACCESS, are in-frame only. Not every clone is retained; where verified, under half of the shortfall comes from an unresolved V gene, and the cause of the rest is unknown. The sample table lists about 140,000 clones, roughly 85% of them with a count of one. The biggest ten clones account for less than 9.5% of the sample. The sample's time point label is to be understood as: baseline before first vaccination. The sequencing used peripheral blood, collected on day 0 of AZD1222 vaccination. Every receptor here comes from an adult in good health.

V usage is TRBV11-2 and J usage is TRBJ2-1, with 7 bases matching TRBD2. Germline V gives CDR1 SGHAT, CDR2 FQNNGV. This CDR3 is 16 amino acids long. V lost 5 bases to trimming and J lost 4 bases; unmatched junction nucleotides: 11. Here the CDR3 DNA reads TGTGCCAGCAGCAAGACTAGCATCGCCCCTTACAATGAGCAGTTCTTC. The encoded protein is CASSKTSIAPYNEQFF.

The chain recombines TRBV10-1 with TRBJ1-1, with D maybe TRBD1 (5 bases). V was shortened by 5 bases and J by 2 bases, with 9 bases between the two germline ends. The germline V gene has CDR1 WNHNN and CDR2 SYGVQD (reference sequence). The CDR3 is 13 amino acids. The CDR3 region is CASSQQANTEAFF. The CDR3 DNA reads TGCGCCAGCAGTCAACAGGCTAACACTGAAGCTTTCTTT.

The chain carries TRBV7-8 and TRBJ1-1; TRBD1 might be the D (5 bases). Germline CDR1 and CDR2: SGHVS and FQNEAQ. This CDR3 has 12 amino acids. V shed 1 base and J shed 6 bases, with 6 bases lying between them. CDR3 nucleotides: TGTGCCAGCAGCTTAGTACAGGCTGAAGCTTTCTTT. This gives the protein CASSLVQAEAFF. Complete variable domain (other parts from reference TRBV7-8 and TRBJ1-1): GAGVSQSPRYKVAKRGQDVALRCDPISGHVSLFWYQQALGQGPEFLTYFQNEAQLDKSGLPSDRFFAERPEGSVSTLKIQRTQQEDSAVYLCASSLVQAEAFFGQGTRLTVV.

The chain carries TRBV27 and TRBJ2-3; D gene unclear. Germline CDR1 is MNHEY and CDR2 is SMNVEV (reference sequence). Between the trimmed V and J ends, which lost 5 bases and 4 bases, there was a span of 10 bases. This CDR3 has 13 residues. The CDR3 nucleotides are TGTGCCAGCAGTACTATATCCGCAGATACGCAGTATTTT. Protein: CASSTISADTQYF.

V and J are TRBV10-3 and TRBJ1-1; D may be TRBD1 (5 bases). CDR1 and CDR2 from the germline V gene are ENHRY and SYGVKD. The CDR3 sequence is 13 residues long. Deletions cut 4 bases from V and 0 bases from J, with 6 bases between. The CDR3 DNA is TGTGCCATCAGTGCGGGGGTGAACACTGAAGCTTTCTTT. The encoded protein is CAISAGVNTEAFF.

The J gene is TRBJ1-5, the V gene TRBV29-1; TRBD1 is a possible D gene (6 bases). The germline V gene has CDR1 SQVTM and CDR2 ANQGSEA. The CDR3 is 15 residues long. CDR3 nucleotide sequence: TGCCCCCCCTCGGGGGGCCGGGGGGGCAATCAGCCCCAGCATTTT. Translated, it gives CPPSGGRGGNQPQHF.

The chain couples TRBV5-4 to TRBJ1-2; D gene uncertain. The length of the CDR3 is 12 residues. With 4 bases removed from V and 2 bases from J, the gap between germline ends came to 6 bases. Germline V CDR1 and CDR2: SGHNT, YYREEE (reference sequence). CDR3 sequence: CASSNQNYGYTF. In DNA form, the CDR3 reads TGTGCCAGCAGCAACCAGAACTATGGCTACACCTTC.

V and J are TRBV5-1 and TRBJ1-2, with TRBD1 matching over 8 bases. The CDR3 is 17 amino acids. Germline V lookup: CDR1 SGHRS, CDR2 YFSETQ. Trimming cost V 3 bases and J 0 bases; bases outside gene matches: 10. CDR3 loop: CASSSQGAVSANYGYTF. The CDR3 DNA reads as TGCGCCAGCAGCTCTCAGGGGGCGGTTTCGGCTAACTATGGCTACACCTTC.

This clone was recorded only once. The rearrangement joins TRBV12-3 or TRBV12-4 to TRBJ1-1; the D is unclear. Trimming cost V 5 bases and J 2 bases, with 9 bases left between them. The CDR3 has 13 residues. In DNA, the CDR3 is TGTGCCAGCAGTCCGACCCTTAACACTGAAGCTTTCTTT. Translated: CASSPTLNTEAFF.

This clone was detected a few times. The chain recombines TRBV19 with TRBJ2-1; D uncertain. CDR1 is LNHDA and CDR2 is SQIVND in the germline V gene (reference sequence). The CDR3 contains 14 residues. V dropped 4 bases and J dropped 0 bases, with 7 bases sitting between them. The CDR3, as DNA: TGTGCCAGTAGTACACAAAGCTCCTACAATGAGCAGTTCTTC. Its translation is CASSTQSSYNEQFF.

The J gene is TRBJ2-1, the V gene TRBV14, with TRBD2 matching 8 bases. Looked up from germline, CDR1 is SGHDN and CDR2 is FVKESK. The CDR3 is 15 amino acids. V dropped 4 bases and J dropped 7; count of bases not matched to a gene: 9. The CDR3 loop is CASSPSSGSRNEQFF. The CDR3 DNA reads TGTGCCAGCAGCCCCTCGAGCGGGAGTCGGAATGAGCAGTTCTTC.

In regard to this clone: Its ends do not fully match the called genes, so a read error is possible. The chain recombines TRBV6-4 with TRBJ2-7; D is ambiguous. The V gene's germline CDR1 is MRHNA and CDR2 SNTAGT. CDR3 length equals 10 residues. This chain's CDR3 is CASSDWPYDF. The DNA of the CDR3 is TGTGCCAGCAGTGACTGGCCCTATGACTTC.

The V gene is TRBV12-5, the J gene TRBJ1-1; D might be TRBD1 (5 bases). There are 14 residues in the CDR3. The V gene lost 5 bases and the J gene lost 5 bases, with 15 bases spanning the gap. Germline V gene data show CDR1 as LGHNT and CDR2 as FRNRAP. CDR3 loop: CASGQDGWGTEAFF. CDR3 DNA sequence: TGTGCTAGTGGTCAGGACGGATGGGGGACTGAAGCTTTCTTT. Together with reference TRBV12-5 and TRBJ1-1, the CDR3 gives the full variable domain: DARVTQTPRHKVTEMGQEVTMRCQPILGHNTVFWYRQTMMQGLELLAYFRNRAPLDDSGMPKDRFSAEMPDATLATLKIQPSEPRDSAVYFCASGQDGWGTEAFFGQGTRLTVV.

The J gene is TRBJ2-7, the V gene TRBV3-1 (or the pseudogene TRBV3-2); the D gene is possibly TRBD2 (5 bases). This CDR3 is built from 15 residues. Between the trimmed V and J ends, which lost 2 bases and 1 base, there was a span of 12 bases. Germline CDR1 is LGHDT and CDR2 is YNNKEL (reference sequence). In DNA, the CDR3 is TGTGCCAGCAGCCAAAACGCGGGTGGGTCCTACGAGCAGTACTTC. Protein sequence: CASSQNAGGSYEQYF.

The CDR3 spells CASSLDFSYNSPLHF. CDR3 nucleotide sequence: TGTGCCAGCAGCTTAGACTTCAGTTATAATTCACCCCTCCACTTT. The chain uses TRBV7-2 and TRBJ1-6; D remains ambiguous. Germline loops: CDR1 SGHTA, CDR2 FQGNSA. The CDR3 length is 15 residues. The V end lost 1 base, the J end lost 4 bases, and 8 bases lay between the germline ends.

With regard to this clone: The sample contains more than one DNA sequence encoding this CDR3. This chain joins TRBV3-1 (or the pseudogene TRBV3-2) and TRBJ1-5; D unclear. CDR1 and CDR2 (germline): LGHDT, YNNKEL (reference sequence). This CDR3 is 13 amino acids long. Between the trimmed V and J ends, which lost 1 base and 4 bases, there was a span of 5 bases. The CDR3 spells CASSQGGNQPQHF. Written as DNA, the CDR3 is TGTGCCAGCAGCCAAGGTGGGAATCAGCCCCAGCATTTT.

Here the CDR3 DNA reads TGCAGCGTTTTTGGCCTTGGGGGCAATGAGCAGTTCTTC. It is translated as CSVFGLGGNEQFF. The gene calls are TRBV29-1 and TRBJ2-1; D is possibly TRBD1 or TRBD2 (5 bases each). Trimming pared 5 bases from V and 6 bases from J, leaving 14 bases between. The CDR3 totals 13 residues. The germline CDR1 and CDR2 sequences are SQVTM and ANQGSEA.

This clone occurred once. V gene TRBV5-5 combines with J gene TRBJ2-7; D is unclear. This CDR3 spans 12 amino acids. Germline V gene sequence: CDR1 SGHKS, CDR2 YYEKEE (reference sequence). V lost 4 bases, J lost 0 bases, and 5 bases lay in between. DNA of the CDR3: TGTGCCAGCAGCCTCAACTCCTACGAGCAGTACTTC. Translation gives CASSLNSYEQYF.

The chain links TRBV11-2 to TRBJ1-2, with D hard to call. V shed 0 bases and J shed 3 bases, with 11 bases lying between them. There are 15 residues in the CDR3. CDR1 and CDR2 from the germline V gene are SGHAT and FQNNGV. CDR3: CASSLDLGRDYGYTF. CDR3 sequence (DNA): TGTGCCAGCAGCTTAGATCTCGGGCGGGACTATGGCTACACCTTC. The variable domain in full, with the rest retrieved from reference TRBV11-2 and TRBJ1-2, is EAGVAQSPRYKIIEKRQSVAFWCNPISGHATLYWYQQILGQGPKLLIQFQNNGVVDDSQLPKDRFSAERLKGVDSTLKIQPAKLEDSAVYLCASSLDLGRDYGYTFGSGTRLTVV.

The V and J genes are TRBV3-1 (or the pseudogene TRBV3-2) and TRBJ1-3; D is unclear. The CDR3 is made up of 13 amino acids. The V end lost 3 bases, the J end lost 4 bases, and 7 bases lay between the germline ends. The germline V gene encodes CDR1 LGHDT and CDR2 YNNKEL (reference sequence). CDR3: CASSQSGGNTIYF. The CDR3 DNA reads TGTGCCAGCAGCCAGTCGGGGGGAAACACCATATATTTT.

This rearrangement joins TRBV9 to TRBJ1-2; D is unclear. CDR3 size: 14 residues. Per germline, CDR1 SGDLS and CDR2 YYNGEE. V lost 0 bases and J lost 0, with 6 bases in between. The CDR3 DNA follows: TGTGCCAGCAGCGTAGTTAGTGCTAACTATGGCTACACCTTC. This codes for CASSVVSANYGYTF.

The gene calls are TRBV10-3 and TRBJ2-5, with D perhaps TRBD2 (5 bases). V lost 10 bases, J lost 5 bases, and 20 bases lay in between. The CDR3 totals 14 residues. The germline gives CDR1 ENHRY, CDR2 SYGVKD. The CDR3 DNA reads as TGTGCCACCGGGTTCGGGTCCTCGGGGGAGACCCAGTACTTC. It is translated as CATGFGSSGETQYF.